The T cell receptor (beta chain) described here comes from a study of T-cell reconstitution after alpha-beta-depleted transplantation in children. Regarding the study as a whole: As was reported, about two months after transplant, alpha-beta T cells came from several hundred expanded graft clones. It was newly produced T cells that mostly accounted for T-cell counts and diversity one year after transplant.

This CDR3 is 16 amino acids long. Germline values: CDR1 LGHDT, CDR2 YNNKEL (reference sequence). V dropped 0 bases and J dropped 9 bases, with 15 bases sitting between them. Remarks on this clonotype: Its target is not known.

Unique molecular identifiers were used to barcode this TCRbeta library. TCRdb reprocessed the PCR reads via MiXCR and lists one record per CDR3 protein. The sample yields 300,000 to 400,000 distinct CDR3 sequences, roughly 16% seen once. Here the sequenced sample was PBMCs, mostly from graft donor cells, taken 360 days after TCRalphabeta/CD19-depleted stem cell transplant. The sequence came from a male patient aged 2-9 years who had a stem cell transplant for acute lymphoblastic leukemia, so the T cells may come from the graft donor. V gene TRBV3-1 combines with J gene TRBJ1-6; D perhaps matches TRBD1 (5 bases). The CDR3 spells CASSQELGVKVSPLHF. The CDR3 region has the DNA TGTGCCAGCAGCCAAGAATTAGGGGTTAAGGTTTCACCCCTCCACTTT.